A single sample is the source of the 2 T cell receptor beta chains below, sequenced in a study of T cell responses to AZD1222 COVID-19 vaccine. Profiling relied on immunoSEQ multiplex PCR, and the TCRdb table lists in-frame clones only, not all of them. The sample carries some 140,000 clones, more than 75% recorded once. The starting material was peripheral blood, obtained on day 0 of AZD1222 vaccination. These receptors originate from an adult in good health.

The chain combines TRBV11-2 with TRBJ2-7; maybe TRBD1 (6 bases). Trimming removed 2 bases from V and 0 bases from J, with 11 bases in between. This CDR3 is built from 15 residues. Per germline, CDR1 SGHAT and CDR2 FQNNGV. As DNA, the CDR3 is TGTGCCAGCAGCTTAAACAGGGACCACTCCTACGAGCAGTACTTC. Translating it yields CASSLNRDHSYEQYF.

The chain joins TRBV5-1 to TRBJ1-4, with D perhaps TRBD1 (5 bases). Trimming stripped 2 bases from V and 4 bases from J, with 9 bases between. Per germline, CDR1 SGHRS and CDR2 YFSETQ. The CDR3 is made up of 14 amino acids. The CDR3 DNA sequence: TGCGCCAGCAGCTTTCAGGGCTATAATGAAAAACTGTTTTTT. Its protein product is CASSFQGYNEKLFF.